Sequencing of this T cell receptor (beta chain) was carried out in a study of blood T cell repertoires in COVID-19 (dated by TCRdb to between 2020 and 2021). A note on the overall study: Samples from collaborators originated in the United States, Italy and Spain and spanned both the acute and convalescent phases of COVID-19. The prospective study material was composed of cDNA or gDNA derived from T cells, B-cell-depleted T cells, or PBMCs. Subjects who had been exposed to COVID-19, were actively infected with it, or had recovered from it provided the deeply sampled blood TCRbeta repertoires that made up the dataset. The repertoires were made available in a free public database intended to serve as a resource for research on the immune response to SARS-CoV-2. Samples came from the ongoing ImmuneRACE study (first 160 participants) plus 1,254 subjects from 6 global collaborators. The sample metadata nearly always contained a de-identified subject ID, COVID-19 status, age in years and sex. Where available, HLA class I and class II types were taken from metadata supplied by the sample provider and were not determined by assay-based typing. Results and caveats for the whole study, not just this receptor: The quantity of clinical and demographic metadata differed by source and by participant and was supplied without curation.

CDR1 and CDR2 were assigned from the germline V gene as MDHEN and SYDVKM. Deletion took 3 bases off V and 4 bases off J, with a span of 12 bases between the germline ends. Including the terminal cysteine and phenylalanine, the CDR3 comprises 14 residues. The sequence is cut down to CDR3 DNA, 42 bases in frame from base 1. One collaborating source in Seattle enrolled patients while the patients were actively infected and followed the patients over time throughout the course of disease. Each collaborating institution followed its own protocols to collect whole blood in K2EDTA tubes. Collaborator samples were shipped for TCRbeta analysis as frozen whole blood, isolated PBMCs, or DNA extracted from either sample type. TCRbeta CDR3 regions were amplified from genomic DNA by means of the immunoSEQ Assay, a bias-controlled multiplex PCR. The study's own analysis went as follows. The number of nucleated cells in each sample was estimated from the amplification of reference gene primers within the assay. Sequence reads were collapsed and filtered to measure the absolute abundance of every unique TCRbeta CDR3 rearrangement. For each sample, productive Simpson clonality was calculated as the square root of Simpson's diversity index over productive rearrangements. Drawn from immuneACCESS, this table holds only the in-frame rearrangements with V and J called that TCRdb kept. Clones are partly lost; checked studies trace under half to an unresolved V gene and leave the rest unexplained. D and trimming come from the DNA, and the V and J calls and clone size come from that table. The sample profile shows around 400,000 clones; around 87% of them were found once. Clones ranked in the top ten supply about 2.1% of the sample.

This clone has just one count. The target of this receptor is not known. Per-base quality was not reported, and no clone a single base away is much larger than it. Source material: peripheral blood. The chain is made from TRBV28 and TRBJ1-2; the D gene identity is not certain. The TCR sequence derives from a woman in her sixties or seventies with COVID-19, enrolled during active disease. The DNA reads TGTGCCAGCAGTTTGAGGCCCGCCGTCTATGGCTACACCTTC. This encodes CASSLRPAVYGYTF.